The subject of this entry is one TCR beta chain. Trimming shortened V by 0 bases and J by 7 bases, and 19 bases separated the two germline ends. CDR1 and CDR2 from the germline V gene are SGHRS and YFSETQ. CDR3 size: 16 residues. The record originates from a study of blood T cell repertoires in COVID-19. As for the study in general: Sites in the United States, Italy and Spain provided acute and convalescent COVID-19 samples. T cells, B-cell-depleted T cells, or PBMCs provided the cDNA or gDNA that served as material.

Per the authors' pipeline: The assay estimated nucleated cells by amplifying reference gene primers. The repertoire was sequenced with immunoSEQ multiplex PCR; TCRdb's copy has only in-frame clones and lacks some. V and J calls and clone size are those listed in that table; D and trimming were worked out from the DNA. The sample records over 130,000 clones, roughly 80% being singletons. The chain employs TRBV5-1 and TRBJ1-1; weak D call: TRBD1 (5 bases). The specimen was peripheral blood. This clonotype was sampled from a woman of 80 years or more with acute or convalescent COVID-19. CDR3 sequence: CASSLGLRATPIEAFF. CDR3 DNA sequence: TGCGCCAGCAGCTTGGGACTCAGGGCCACCCCTATTGAAGCTTTCTTT.